Here is one T cell receptor beta chain with its context. The antigen is undetermined. The data are from a study of CD4 T cells in relation to SARS-CoV-2 and coronaviruses. Repertoires were generated with immunoSEQ multiplex PCR, while TCRdb's copy carries only in-frame clones and drops some. Of about 20,000 clones listed, approximately 80% are singletons. CD4+ T cells from unexposed donors were obtained before the COVID-19 pandemic (2011-2018). CD4+ T cells were isolated from the cells after around 10 days of culture. This CDR3 is built from 15 residues. V shed 5 bases and J 7 bases; nucleotides not matched to a gene: 7. Germline V lookup: CDR1 LNHDA, CDR2 SQIVND (reference sequence).

The sequenced material came from CD4+ T cells from PBMCs, cultured in vitro. This sequence joins TRBV19 and TRBJ1-4, with 10 bases lining up with TRBD1. This receptor was taken from a human donor in good health. CDR3 region: CASSPRQGAFEKLFF. CDR3 DNA: TGTGCCAGTAGTCCCAGACAGGGGGCGTTTGAAAAACTGTTTTTT.